This TCR beta chain was found in a study of blood T cell repertoires in COVID-19. The CDR3 runs to 12 residues. Trimming removed 0 bases at V and 12 bases at J, with 11 bases between. Germline V gene sequence: CDR1 SEHNR, CDR2 FQNEAQ (reference sequence). Participant-reported clinical history was the basis for cohort assignment. Original processing notes: Cell counts per sample came from amplifying reference gene primers. This table comes from immunoSEQ multiplex PCR, and its TCRdb copy is limited to in-frame clones, with some not included. V, J and clone size reflect that table, while D and trimming were determined from the DNA. The top ten hold under 3% of the sample, which has approximately 300,000 clones, roughly nine tenths seen once.

This sequence joins TRBV7-9 and TRBJ1-2; unclear D gene. This clonotype was obtained from a woman aged 18-30 years who had recovered from COVID-19. The sample taken for sequencing was PBMCs or T cells enriched from blood (not recorded which). The CDR3 DNA reads TGTGCCAGCAGCTTAGCTATGGAGACGGACACCTTC. Amino acid sequence: CASSLAMETDTF.